Detailed here is one T cell receptor (beta chain). The sample is drawn from a study of T cell changes during pregnancy in multiple sclerosis. The protocol was immunoSEQ multiplex PCR, while the TCRdb copy is restricted to in-frame clones and leaves out a portion. The table shows about 130,000 clones, with 90% to 96% occurring only once. There are 12 residues in the CDR3. Germline CDR1 and CDR2: MDHEN and SYDVKM. Trimming took 6 bases from V and 0 from J, leaving 4 bases between them. The J gene is TRBJ2-3, the V gene TRBV28; unclear D gene. Material: peripheral blood, obtained after pregnancy. The TCR originated in a female donor with multiple sclerosis, enrolled in a pregnancy study. The CDR3 bases are TGTGCCAGCAGGTCTAGCACAGATACGCAGTATTTT. Amino acid sequence: CASRSSTDTQYF. Filled out from reference TRBV28 and TRBJ2-3, the complete variable domain reads DVKVTQSSRYLVKRTGEKVFLECVQDMDHENMFWYRQDPGLGLRLIYFSYDVKMKEKGDIPEGYSVSREKKERFSLILESASTNQTSMYLCASRSSTDTQYFGPGTRLTVL.